The 3 T cell receptor beta chains presented below share a single source sample, sequenced in a study of blood T cell repertoires in COVID-19. Clones were read by immunoSEQ multiplex PCR, and TCRdb kept only the in-frame ones, dropping some. Of some 290,000 clones in the sample, roughly nine tenths were seen once. The sequencing input was PBMCs or T cells enriched from blood (not recorded which). Receptors were obtained from a woman between 25 and 40 years old who had been exposed to COVID-19.

This clone was counted a single time. The rearrangement links TRBV2 to TRBJ1-6; D is uncertain. In germline, CDR1 is SNHLY, CDR2 FYNNEI. The length of the CDR3 is 15 residues. Trimming took 8 bases from V and 0 from J, leaving 11 bases between them. CDR3 in DNA: TGTGCCAGCTGTCCCCCGAGCTCCTATAATTCACCCCTCCACTTT. It translates to CASCPPSSYNSPLHF.

This clone was counted a single time. The gene calls are TRBV2 and TRBJ1-4; 7 nucleotides align to TRBD1. Unmatched junction bases numbered 13, after V lost 6 bases and J lost 0 bases. This CDR3 contains 18 residues. Germline CDR1 SNHLY, CDR2 FYNNEI. The CDR3 DNA is TGTGCCAGCAGCGGGGACAGCCTGGGATCTGCAACTAATGAAAAACTGTTTTTT. Translated: CASSGDSLGSATNEKLFF.

The chain is built from TRBV18 and TRBJ2-7, with 7 bases identical to TRBD1. The CDR3 runs 14 residues. The ends lost 2 bases at V and 5 bases at J; junction bases unmatched: 6. Germline lookup yields CDR1 KGHSH and CDR2 LQKENI. Here the CDR3 reads CASSPVTGVDEQYF. The CDR3 DNA sequence: TGTGCCAGCTCACCAGTCACAGGGGTGGACGAGCAGTACTTC.